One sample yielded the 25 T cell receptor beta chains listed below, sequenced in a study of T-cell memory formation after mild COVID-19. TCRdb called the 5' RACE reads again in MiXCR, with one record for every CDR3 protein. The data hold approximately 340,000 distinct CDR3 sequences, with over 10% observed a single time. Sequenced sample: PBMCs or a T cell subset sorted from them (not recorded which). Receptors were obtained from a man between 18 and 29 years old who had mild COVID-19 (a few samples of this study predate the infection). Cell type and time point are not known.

CDR3 sequence (DNA): TGTGCCAGCAGCGTAGACAGGTTATCCGAGCAGTACTTC. It encodes CASSVDRLSEQYF. The genes are TRBV9 and TRBJ2-7; D is perhaps TRBD1 (5 bases). The germline V and J ends were trimmed by 0 bases and 6 bases, with 10 bases remaining between them. The germline V gene encodes CDR1 SGDLS and CDR2 YYNGEE. The CDR3 runs 13 residues.

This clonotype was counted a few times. As DNA, the CDR3 is TGCGCCAGCAGCCAAGACAGGGACTATGGCTACACCTTC. Its protein is CASSQDRDYGYTF. V and J are TRBV4-1 and TRBJ1-2, with D maybe TRBD1 (5 bases). V was cut by 0 bases and J by 3 bases, with 5 bases left in between. The CDR3 sequence is 13 residues long. Germline CDR1 and CDR2: MGHRA and YSYEKL.

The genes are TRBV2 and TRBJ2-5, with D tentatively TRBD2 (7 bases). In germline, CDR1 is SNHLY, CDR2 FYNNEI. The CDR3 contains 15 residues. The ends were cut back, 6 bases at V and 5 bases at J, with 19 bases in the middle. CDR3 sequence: CASRPSWGGGETQYF. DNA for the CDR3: TGTGCCAGCAGGCCAAGCTGGGGGGGCGGGGAGACCCAGTACTTC. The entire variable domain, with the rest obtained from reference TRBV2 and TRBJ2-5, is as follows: EPEVTQTPSHQVTQMGQEVILRCVPISNHLYFYWYRQILGQKVEFLVSFYNNEISEKSEIFDDQFSVERPDGSNFTLKIRSTKLEDSAMYFCASRPSWGGGETQYFGPGTRLLVL.

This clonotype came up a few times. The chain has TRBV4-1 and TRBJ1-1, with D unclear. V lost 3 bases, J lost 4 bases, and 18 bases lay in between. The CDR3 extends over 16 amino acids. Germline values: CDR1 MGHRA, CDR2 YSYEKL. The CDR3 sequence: CASSHPPTYISTEAFF. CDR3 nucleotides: TGCGCCAGCAGCCACCCCCCTACTTATATCAGCACTGAAGCTTTCTTT.

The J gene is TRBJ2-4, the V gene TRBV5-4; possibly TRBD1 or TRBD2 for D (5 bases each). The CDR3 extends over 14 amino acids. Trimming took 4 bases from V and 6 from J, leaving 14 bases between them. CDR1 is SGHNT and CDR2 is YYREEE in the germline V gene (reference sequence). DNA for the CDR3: TGTGCCAGCAGCCAATGGGACGCGTTAAACATTCAGTACTTC. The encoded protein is CASSQWDALNIQYF.

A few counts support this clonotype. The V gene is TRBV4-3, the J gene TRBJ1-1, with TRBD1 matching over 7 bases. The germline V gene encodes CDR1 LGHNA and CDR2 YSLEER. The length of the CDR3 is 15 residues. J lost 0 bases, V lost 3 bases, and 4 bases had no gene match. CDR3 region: CASSHRGGLNTEAFF. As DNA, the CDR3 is TGCGCCAGCAGCCACCGAGGGGGCCTGAACACTGAAGCTTTCTTT.

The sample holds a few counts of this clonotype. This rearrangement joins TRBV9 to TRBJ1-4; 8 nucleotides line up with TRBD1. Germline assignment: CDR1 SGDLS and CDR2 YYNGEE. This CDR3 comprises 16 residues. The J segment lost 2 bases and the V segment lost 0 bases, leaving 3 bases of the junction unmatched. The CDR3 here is CASSVDSGGTNEKLFF. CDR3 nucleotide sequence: TGTGCCAGCAGCGTAGACTCAGGGGGCACTAATGAAAAACTGTTTTTT.

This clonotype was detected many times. In nucleotides, the CDR3 is TGTGCCAGCACCCCAGGGACAGGGGTGGCCGGGGAGCTGTTTTTT. Its protein product is CASTPGTGVAGELFF. V gene TRBV7-3 combines with J gene TRBJ2-2; 10 positions agree with TRBD1. The junction had 8 bases not matched to a gene; V was cut back by 7 bases and J by 6 bases. CDR1 SGHTA and CDR2 FQGTGA come from the germline V gene. There are 15 residues in the CDR3. Combining the CDR3 with reference TRBV7-3 and TRBJ2-2 gives the whole variable domain GAGVSQTPSNKVTEKGKYVELRCDPISGHTALYWYRQSLGQGPEFLIYFQGTGAADDSGLPNDRFFAVRPEGSVSTLKIQRTERGDSAVYLCASTPGTGVAGELFFGEGSRLTVL.

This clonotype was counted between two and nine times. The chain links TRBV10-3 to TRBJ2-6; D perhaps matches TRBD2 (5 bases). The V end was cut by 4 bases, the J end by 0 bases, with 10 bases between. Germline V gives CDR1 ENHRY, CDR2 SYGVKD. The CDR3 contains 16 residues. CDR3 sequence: CAISGTRSSGANVLTF. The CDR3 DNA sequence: TGTGCCATCAGTGGGACTCGCTCCTCTGGGGCCAACGTCCTGACTTTC.

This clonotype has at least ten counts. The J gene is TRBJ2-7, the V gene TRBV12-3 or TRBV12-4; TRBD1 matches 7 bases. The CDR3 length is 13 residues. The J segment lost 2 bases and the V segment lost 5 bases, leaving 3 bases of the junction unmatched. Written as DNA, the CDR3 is TGTGCCAGCAGTCCTGGGACAGCCTACGAGCAGTACGTC. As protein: CASSPGTAYEQYV.

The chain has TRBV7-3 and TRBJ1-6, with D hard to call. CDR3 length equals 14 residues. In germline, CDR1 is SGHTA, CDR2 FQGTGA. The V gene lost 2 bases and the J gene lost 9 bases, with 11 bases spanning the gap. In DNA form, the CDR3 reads TGTGCCAGCAGCTTATTAGGGTCTGGTTCACCCCTCCACTTT. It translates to CASSLLGSGSPLHF.

In nucleotides, the CDR3 is TGTGCCAGCAGCCCGGAATACGACCAGACCCAGTACTTC. It encodes CASSPEYDQTQYF. This rearrangement joins TRBV2 to TRBJ2-5; unclear D gene. This CDR3 spans 13 amino acids. The V gene's germline CDR1 is SNHLY and CDR2 FYNNEI. Trimming took 6 bases from V and 6 from J, leaving 14 bases between them. Based on the CDR3 plus reference TRBV2 and TRBJ2-5, the full variable domain is EPEVTQTPSHQVTQMGQEVILRCVPISNHLYFYWYRQILGQKVEFLVSFYNNEISEKSEIFDDQFSVERPDGSNFTLKIRSTKLEDSAMYFCASSPEYDQTQYFGPGTRLLVL.

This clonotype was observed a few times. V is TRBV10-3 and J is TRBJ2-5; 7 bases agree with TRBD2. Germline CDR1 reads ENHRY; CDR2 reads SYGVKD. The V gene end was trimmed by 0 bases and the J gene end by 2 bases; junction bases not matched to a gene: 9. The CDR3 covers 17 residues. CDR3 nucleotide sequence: TGTGCCATCAGTGAGTCACAGGCGCGGGGGTTACAAGAGACCCAGTACTTC. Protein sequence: CAISESQARGLQETQYF.

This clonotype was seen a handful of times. The CDR3 reads CASSPPPLDTQYF. The CDR3 DNA reads as TGTGCCAGCAGCCCACCTCCCCTCGATACGCAGTATTTT. V usage is TRBV11-2 and J usage is TRBJ2-3; D is ambiguous. The CDR3 extends over 13 amino acids. Trimming cost V 5 bases and J 6 bases, with 12 bases left between them. Germline CDR1 and CDR2: SGHAT and FQNNGV.

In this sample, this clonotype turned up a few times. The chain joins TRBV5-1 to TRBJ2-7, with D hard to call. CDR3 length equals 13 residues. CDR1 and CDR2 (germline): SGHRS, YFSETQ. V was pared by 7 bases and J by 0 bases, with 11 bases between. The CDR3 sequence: CASPSGVSYEQYF. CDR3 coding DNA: TGCGCCAGCCCCTCTGGAGTCTCCTACGAGCAGTACTTC.

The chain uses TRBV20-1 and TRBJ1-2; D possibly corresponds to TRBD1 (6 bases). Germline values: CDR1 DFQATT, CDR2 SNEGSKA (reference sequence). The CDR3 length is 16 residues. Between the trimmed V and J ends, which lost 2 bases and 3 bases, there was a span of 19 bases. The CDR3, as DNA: TGCAGTGCTAGATGGGTTGGGGGGGCCAGTTACTATGGCTACACCTTC. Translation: CSARWVGGASYYGYTF.

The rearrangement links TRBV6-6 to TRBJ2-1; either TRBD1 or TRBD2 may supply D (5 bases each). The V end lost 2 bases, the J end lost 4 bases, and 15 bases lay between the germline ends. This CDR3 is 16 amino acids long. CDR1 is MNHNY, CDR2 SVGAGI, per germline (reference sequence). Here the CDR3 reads CASSYGRSGRYNEQFF. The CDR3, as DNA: TGTGCCAGCAGTTACGGACGATCGGGGCGATACAATGAGCAGTTCTTC.

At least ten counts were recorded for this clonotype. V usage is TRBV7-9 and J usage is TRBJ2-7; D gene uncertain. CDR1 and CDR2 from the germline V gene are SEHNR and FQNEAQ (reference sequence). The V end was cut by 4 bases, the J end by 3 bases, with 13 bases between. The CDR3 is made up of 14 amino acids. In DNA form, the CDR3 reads TGTGCCAGCAGCTCCCCTTCGGGCGACTACGAGCAGTACTTC. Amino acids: CASSSPSGDYEQYF.

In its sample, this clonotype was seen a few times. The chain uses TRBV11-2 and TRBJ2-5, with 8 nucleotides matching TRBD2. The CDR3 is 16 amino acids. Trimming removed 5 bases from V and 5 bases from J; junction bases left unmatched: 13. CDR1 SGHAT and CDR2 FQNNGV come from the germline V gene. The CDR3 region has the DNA TGTGCCAGCAGCACAACGCGTGGGACTAGAGGCGAGACCCAGTACTTC. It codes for CASSTTRGTRGETQYF.

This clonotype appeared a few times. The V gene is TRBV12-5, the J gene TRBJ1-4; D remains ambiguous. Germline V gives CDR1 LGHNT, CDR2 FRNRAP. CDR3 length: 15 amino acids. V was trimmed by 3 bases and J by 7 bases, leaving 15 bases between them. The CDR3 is CASGFILAAGEKLFF. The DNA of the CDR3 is TGTGCTAGTGGTTTTATCCTGGCGGCGGGTGAAAAACTGTTTTTT.

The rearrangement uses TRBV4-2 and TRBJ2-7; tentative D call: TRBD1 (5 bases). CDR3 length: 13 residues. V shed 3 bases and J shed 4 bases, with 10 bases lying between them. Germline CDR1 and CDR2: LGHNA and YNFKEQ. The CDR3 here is CASSQAAGYEQYF. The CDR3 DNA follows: TGTGCCAGCAGCCAGGCGGCAGGGTACGAGCAGTACTTC.

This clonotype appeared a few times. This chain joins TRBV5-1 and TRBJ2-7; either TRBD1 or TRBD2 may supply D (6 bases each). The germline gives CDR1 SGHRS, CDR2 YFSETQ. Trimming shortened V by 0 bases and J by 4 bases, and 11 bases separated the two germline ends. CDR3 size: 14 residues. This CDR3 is CASSLVGGEYEQYF. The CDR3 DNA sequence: TGCGCCAGCAGCTTGGTGGGGGGCGAGTACGAGCAGTACTTC.

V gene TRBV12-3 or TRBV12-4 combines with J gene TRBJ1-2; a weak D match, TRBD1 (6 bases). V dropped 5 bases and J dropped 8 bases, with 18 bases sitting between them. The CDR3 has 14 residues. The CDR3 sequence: CASSPPGGGQGYTF. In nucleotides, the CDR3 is TGTGCCAGCAGTCCGCCGGGGGGGGGGCAAGGCTACACCTTC.

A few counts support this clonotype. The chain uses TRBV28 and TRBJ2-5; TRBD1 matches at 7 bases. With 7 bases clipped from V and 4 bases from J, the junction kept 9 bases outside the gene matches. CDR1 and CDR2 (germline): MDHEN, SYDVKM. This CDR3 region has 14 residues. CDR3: CASKSGTAPETQYF. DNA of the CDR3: TGTGCCAGCAAATCCGGGACAGCGCCAGAGACCCAGTACTTC.

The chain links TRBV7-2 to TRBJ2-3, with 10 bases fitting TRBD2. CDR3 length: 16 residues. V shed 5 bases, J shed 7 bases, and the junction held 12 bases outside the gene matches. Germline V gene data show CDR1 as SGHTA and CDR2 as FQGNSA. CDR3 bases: TGTGCCAGCAGCCTGAGTTCTAGCGGGGGAGGGAATACGCAGTATTTT. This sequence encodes CASSLSSSGGGNTQYF.